The clone carrying this T cell receptor (beta chain) appeared many times. Its antigen remains unknown. CDR3 length equals 17 residues. Germline V gene data show CDR1 as MGHRA and CDR2 as YSYEKL. V lost 5 bases to trimming and J lost 0 bases, with 18 bases between them. Library preparation tagged each individual cDNA molecule with a unique molecular identifier. TCRdb independently ran MiXCR on the RACE reads; one entry per CDR3 protein. The sample has over 300,000 distinct CDR3 sequences, about 5.1% seen once. Time point given: pre-sensitization, week 0. The sample's treatment: therapeutic diphenylcyclopropenone sensitization with weekly scalp DPC. The data derive from a study of human T cells and chemical hapten exposure. On the study more broadly: All patients underwent weekly scalp dosing with diphenylcyclopropenone for the full roughly 25-week study. Study-wide results and limits: A positive correlation with patch test score was found for PT1 expanded TCR counts.

This clonotype was sampled from a woman aged 50 to 65 with alopecia areata. Some clones in this sample may be carry-over from other donors' samples. The rearrangement joins TRBV4-1 to TRBJ2-3, with D possibly being TRBD1 (6 bases). Here the sequenced sample was whole blood, taken in connection with sensitization to the hapten diphenylcyclopropenone (DPC). The CDR3 nucleotides read TGCGCCAGCAGCACCGTGGGGGCGGGTTATAGCACAGATACGCAGTATTTT. This sequence encodes CASSTVGAGYSTDTQYF.